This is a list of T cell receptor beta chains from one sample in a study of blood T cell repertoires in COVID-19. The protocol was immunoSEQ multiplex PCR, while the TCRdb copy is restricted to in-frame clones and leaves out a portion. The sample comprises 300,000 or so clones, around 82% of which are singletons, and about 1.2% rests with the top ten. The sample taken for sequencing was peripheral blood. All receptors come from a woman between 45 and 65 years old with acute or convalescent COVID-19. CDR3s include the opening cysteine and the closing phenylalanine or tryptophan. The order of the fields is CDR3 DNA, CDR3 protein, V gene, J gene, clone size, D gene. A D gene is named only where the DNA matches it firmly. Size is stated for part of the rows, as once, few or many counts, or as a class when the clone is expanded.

TGTGCCAGCAGCGTAAGTCCAGGGGTCTACAATGAGCAGTTCTTC	CASSVSPGVYNEQFF	TRBV9	TRBJ2-1	NA	NA
TGTGCCACCAGTGAACCTAGCGGGAGAGGCTTGAACGAGCAGTTCTTC	CATSEPSGRGLNEQFF	TRBV24-1	TRBJ2-1	NA	TRBD2
TGTGCCAGTAGGATCTTTGCGGGGGGCACAGATACGCAGTATTTT	CASRIFAGGTDTQYF	TRBV19	TRBJ2-3	once	TRBD2
TGTGCCACCAGTGAGCAGGGAGAGACCCAGTACTTC	CATSEQGETQYF	TRBV24-1	TRBJ2-5	NA	NA
TGTGCCAGCAGCTTCCCCCAGAATTCACCCCTCCACTTT	CASSFPQNSPLHF	TRBV7-9	TRBJ1-6	NA	NA
TGTGCCAGCAGTCGAGTATTGAACACTGAAGCTTTCTTT	CASSRVLNTEAFF	TRBV6-5	TRBJ1-1	NA	NA
TGTGCCAGCAGTGTGGGACAGGGTAATCAGCCCCAGCATTTT	CASSVGQGNQPQHF	TRBV2	TRBJ1-5	NA	TRBD1
TGTGCCAGCAGCCCTACTATGGCCGGGGAGCTGTTTTTT	CASSPTMAGELFF	TRBV11-2	TRBJ2-2	NA	NA
TGTGCCAGCAGCGACAGGGGAGATCAGCCCCAGCATTTT	CASSDRGDQPQHF	TRBV27	TRBJ1-5	many	TRBD1
TGTGCCAGCAGTGAAGAGTGGGGTGGACAGTATAGCAATCAGCCCCAGCATTTT	CASSEEWGGQYSNQPQHF	TRBV6-1	TRBJ1-5	NA	NA
TGTGCCAGCAAGGCAGGGACTAACTATGGCTACACCTTC	CASKAGTNYGYTF	TRBV2	TRBJ1-2	NA	NA
TGTGCCAGCAGTCCCCGGACAGGAGATGGCTACACCTTC	CASSPRTGDGYTF	TRBV12-3/TRBV12-4	TRBJ1-2	NA	TRBD1
TGTGCCAGCAGTTTATACGGGGAGGGTCAGCCCCAGCATTTT	CASSLYGEGQPQHF	TRBV27	TRBJ1-5	NA	NA
TGTGCCAGCAGCTTTATAGCGGGGGTGAAAGATACGCAGTATTTT	CASSFIAGVKDTQYF	TRBV7-2	TRBJ2-3	NA	TRBD2
TGTGCCAGCAGCCTAATTGCCGGGACTAGCGCCTGGGAGACCCAGTACTTC	CASSLIAGTSAWETQYF	TRBV3-1/TRBV3-2	TRBJ2-5	few	TRBD2
TGCGCCAGCAGCCAAGGGGTTAACAGGGGGCACGCCGGGGAGCTGTTTTTT	CASSQGVNRGHAGELFF	TRBV4-3	TRBJ2-2	NA	TRBD1
TGTGCCAGCAGCTTGGCCGGGGAACAGTCCACAGATACGCAGTATTTT	CASSLAGEQSTDTQYF	TRBV5-4	TRBJ2-3	NA	NA
TGTGCCAGCAGGGCACTAGCGGACAATGAGCAGTTCTTC	CASRALADNEQFF	TRBV12-3/TRBV12-4	TRBJ2-1	NA	TRBD2
TGCAGTGCTCAGGACCAAGAGACCCAGTACTTC	CSAQDQETQYF	TRBV20-1	TRBJ2-5	few	NA
TGTGCCAGCAGCCAGAGGACTAGCGGGTTGAGCTCCTACAATGAGCAGTTCTTC	CASSQRTSGLSSYNEQFF	TRBV14	TRBJ2-1	NA	TRBD2
TGTGCCAGCGCCATCGGGAACCGAGAAGAGACCCAGTACTTC	CASAIGNREETQYF	TRBV5-4	TRBJ2-5	NA	NA
TGTGCCAGCAGCCGGGACAGGGGATTCAATGAGCAGTTCTTC	CASSRDRGFNEQFF	TRBV2	TRBJ2-1	NA	TRBD1
TGTGCCAGCTCCCCCCAAACGGACAGTCTCAATGGCTACACCTTC	CASSPQTDSLNGYTF	TRBV18	TRBJ1-2	once	NA